A single TCR beta chain is shown here with its context. Germline V gene data show CDR1 as SEHNR and CDR2 as FQNEAQ (reference sequence). Trimming shortened V by 1 base and J by 2 bases, and 10 bases separated the two germline ends. CDR3 length: 15 amino acids. The data originate from a study of OX40 agonist ivuxolimab in advanced cancers. In the study overall: Patient treatment consisted of intravenous ivuxolimab administration every 2 weeks at 0.01 to 10 mg/kg. A history of anti-PD-1, anti-PD-L1 or anti-CTLA-4 therapy was acceptable, and about 37% had some. Patients undergoing dose escalation presented with hepatocellular carcinoma, melanoma, renal cell or head and neck cancer. Three partial responders included one hepatocellular carcinoma patient and two cutaneous melanoma patients.

TCRdb keeps only in-frame clones here, not all; method: immunoSEQ multiplex PCR. Of approximately 40,000 clones listed, around 82% are singletons. The sequence was obtained from an adult with an advanced solid tumor such as melanoma, head and neck, liver or kidney cancer. This chain links TRBV7-9 with TRBJ2-3; D is unresolved. The sequencing here drew on CD4+ or CD8+ T cells sorted from blood, taken in a trial of the OX40 agonist ivuxolimab. The CDR3 is CASSLVIPTTDTQYF. The CDR3 DNA sequence: TGTGCCAGCAGCTTAGTTATTCCGACCACAGATACGCAGTATTTT.